This T cell receptor (beta chain) was documented in a study of CXCR3-negative and CXCR3-positive naive CD8 T cells. Within the CD8+ T cell compartment, naive cells were CD45RO-CCR7+CD27+CD95-. UMI-labeled TRB cDNA libraries were prepared by 5' RACE. Using the 5' RACE reads, TCRdb records one entry per CDR3 protein without DNA. This repertoire includes 95,000 to 100,000 distinct CDR3 sequences. Overall study results and limits: CXCR3-positive naive cells had TRB CDR3s that were more hydrophobic than CXCR3-negative naive cells had.

To note about this clonotype: Its target is unknown.

The CDR3 runs to 15 residues. Germline values: CDR1 SGHRS, CDR2 YFSETQ. The TCR sequence derives from a human donor in good health. Some clones in this sample may be carry-over from other donors' samples. The rearrangement joins TRBV5-1 to TRBJ2-1; TCRdb's D gene call, TRBD2, goes unchecked for lack of DNA. The specimen sequenced was naive CXCR3+ CD8+ T cells from blood. Regarding subset: CD45RO-CCR7+CD27+CD95- naive CD8+ T cells expressing CXCR3 (TNR3+). Here the CDR3 reads CASRTGTSGIYEQFF.